This T cell receptor beta chain is from a study of blood T cell repertoires in COVID-19. For the study at large: Whether acute or convalescent, the COVID-19 samples came from the United States, Italy and Spain. PBMCs, B-cell-depleted T cells, or T cells provided the cDNA or gDNA that made up the material.

In the source study's methods: Nucleated cell number was recorded as an estimate derived from reference gene primer amplification. Sequencing was performed with immunoSEQ multiplex PCR; in TCRdb, only in-frame clones are kept and a portion is missing. From that table come the V and J calls and clone size; the DNA was used to work out D and trimming. The table lists about 110,000 clones, 75% to 90% of them singletons. Looked up from germline, CDR1 is MNHNY and CDR2 is SVGAGI (reference sequence). The CDR3 has 14 residues. V was clipped by 6 bases and J by 2 bases; unmatched bases: 3. The source is a human donor in a cohort sampled during active COVID-19. Sequenced input: peripheral blood. V and J are TRBV6-6 and TRBJ2-3, with 9 bases identical to TRBD2. CDR3 amino acids: CASRLAGATDTQYF. The CDR3 DNA sequence: TGTGCCAGCAGGTTAGCGGGGGCCACAGATACGCAGTATTTT.